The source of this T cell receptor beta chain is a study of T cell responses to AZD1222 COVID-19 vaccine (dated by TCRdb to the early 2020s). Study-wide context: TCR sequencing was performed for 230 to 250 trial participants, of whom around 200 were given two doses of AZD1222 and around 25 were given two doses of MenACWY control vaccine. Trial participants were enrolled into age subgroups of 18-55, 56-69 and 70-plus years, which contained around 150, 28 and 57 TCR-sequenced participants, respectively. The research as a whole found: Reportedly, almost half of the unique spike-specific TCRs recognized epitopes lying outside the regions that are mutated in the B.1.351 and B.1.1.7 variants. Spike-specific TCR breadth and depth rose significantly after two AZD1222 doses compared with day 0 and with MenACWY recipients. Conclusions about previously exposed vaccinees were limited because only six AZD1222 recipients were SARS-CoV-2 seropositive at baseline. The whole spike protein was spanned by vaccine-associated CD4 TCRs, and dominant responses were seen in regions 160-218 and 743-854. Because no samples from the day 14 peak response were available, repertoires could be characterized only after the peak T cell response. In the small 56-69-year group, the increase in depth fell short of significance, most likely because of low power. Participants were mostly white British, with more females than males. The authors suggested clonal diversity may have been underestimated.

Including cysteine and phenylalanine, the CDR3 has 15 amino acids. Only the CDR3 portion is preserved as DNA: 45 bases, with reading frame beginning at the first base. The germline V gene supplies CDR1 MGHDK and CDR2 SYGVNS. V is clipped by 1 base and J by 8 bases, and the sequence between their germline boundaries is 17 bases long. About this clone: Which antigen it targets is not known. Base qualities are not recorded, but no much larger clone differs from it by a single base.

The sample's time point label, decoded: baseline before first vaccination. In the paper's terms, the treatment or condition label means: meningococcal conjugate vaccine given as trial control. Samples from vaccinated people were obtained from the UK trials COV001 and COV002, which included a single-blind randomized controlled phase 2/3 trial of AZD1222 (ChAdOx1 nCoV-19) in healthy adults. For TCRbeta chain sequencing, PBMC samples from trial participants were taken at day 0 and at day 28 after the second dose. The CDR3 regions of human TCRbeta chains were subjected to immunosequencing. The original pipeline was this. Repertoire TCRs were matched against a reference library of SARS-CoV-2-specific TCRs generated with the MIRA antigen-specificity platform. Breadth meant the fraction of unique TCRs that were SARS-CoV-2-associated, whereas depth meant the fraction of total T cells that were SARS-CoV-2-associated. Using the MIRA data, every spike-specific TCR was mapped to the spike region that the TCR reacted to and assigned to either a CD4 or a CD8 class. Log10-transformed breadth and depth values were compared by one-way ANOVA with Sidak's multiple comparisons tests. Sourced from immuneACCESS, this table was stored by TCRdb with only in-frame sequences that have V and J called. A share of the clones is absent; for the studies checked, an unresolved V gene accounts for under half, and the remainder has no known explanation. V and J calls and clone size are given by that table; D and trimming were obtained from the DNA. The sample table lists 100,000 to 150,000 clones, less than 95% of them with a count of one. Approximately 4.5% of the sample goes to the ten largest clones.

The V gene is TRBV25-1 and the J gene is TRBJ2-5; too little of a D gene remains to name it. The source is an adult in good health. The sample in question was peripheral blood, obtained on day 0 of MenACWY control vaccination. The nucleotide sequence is TGTGCCAGCAGTGAATTAGGATCCGAGGCATATACCCAGTACTTC. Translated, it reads CASSELGSEAYTQYF.